This T cell receptor beta chain was documented in a study of spatial heterogeneity in lung cancer. This clonotype ranks as medium-sized. Its target is not known. This beta chain is a stray read from a library made for alpha chains; its abundance is not meaningful. Documented time point: sample taken at primary tumor resection. Germline V CDR1 and CDR2: SGHAT, FQNNGV. This CDR3 has 15 residues. The V end lost 2 bases, the J end lost 9 bases, and 17 bases lay between the germline ends. A single record per CDR3 protein comes from TCRdb applying MiXCR to the 5' RACE reads. Seen here are some 5,500 distinct CDR3 sequences, approximately 14% observed once, and the top ten hold about 11%. Overall study results and limits: Tumors with more nonsynonymous mutations had more expanded intratumoral alpha and beta TCRs.

This clonotype was obtained from a male donor with early-stage non-small cell lung cancer. The chain joins TRBV11-2 to TRBJ2-1, with D possibly TRBD1 on 6 matching bases. The starting material was lung tumor tissue, obtained at surgery. Here the CDR3 DNA reads TGTGCCAGCAGCTTAACAGGGAGTATGTTCAGTGAGCAGTTCTTC. Its translation: CASSLTGSMFSEQFF.